This TCR beta chain was profiled in a study of cytomegalovirus exposure and HLA in healthy donors. The method was immunoSEQ multiplex PCR; TCRdb's version includes in-frame clones alone and lacks a portion of them. The sample yields fewer than 350,000 clones, 85% to 90% seen once. A single count supports this clone. The antigen is not known. Findings and caveats of the study: According to the study, around 150 TCR beta chains were cytomegalovirus-associated.

While the first cohort had 600 to 800 subjects, the donors belonged to the separate validation cohort of about 120 subjects. CDR1 and CDR2 from the germline V gene are SGHRS and YFSETQ. The CDR3 spans 14 residues. The J segment lost 4 bases and the V segment lost 4 bases, leaving 6 bases of the junction unmatched. Sequenced sample: PBMCs. The chain employs TRBV5-1 and TRBJ1-2; TRBD1 matches at 8 bases. The clonotype comes from a woman in her late teens or twenties in good health and CMV-seronegative. CDR3 in DNA: TGCGCCAGCAGCCCTCTGGACAGGGCCTATGGCTACACCTTC. Its protein product is CASSPLDRAYGYTF. Filled out from reference TRBV5-1 and TRBJ1-2, the complete variable domain reads KAGVTQTPRYLIKTRGQQVTLSCSPISGHRSVSWYQQTPGQGLQFLFEYFSETQRNKGNFPGRFSGRQFSNSRSEMNVSTLELGDSALYLCASSPLDRAYGYTFGSGTRLTVV.